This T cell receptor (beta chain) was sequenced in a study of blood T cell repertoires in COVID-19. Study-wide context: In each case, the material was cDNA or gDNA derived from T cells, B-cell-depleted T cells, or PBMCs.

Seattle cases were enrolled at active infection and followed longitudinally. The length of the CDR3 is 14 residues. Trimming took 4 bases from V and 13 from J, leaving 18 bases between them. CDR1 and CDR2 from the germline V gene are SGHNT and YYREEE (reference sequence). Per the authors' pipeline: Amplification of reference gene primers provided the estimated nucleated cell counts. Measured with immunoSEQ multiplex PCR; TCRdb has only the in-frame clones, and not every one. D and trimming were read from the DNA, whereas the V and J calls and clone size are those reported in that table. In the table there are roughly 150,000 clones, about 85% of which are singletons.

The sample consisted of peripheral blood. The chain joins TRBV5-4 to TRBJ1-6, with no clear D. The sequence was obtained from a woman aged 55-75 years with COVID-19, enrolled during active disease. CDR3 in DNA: TGTGCCAGCAGCATTGGAGGTCCGGAGGTCCCCCTCCACTTT. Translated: CASSIGGPEVPLHF.